This is a list of T cell receptor beta chains from one sample in a study of long-term antiretroviral therapy in people with HIV. Method: immunoSEQ multiplex PCR; TCRdb's copy keeps in-frame clones and lacks some. The repertoire includes about 25,000 clones, around 80% of them detected once, and 4% to 5.5% sits in the top ten. Sequencing used unsorted PBMCs, obtained 3 years after starting antiretroviral therapy. These receptors all come from a man in his late teens or twenties with HIV. CDR3s include the opening cysteine and the closing phenylalanine or tryptophan. Each record gives: clone size, D gene, V gene, J gene, CDR3 protein, CDR3 DNA. D genes are given only for firm matches. Clone size appears in some rows only: once, few, many, or a class for an expanded clone.

few	NA	TRBV28	TRBJ1-1	CASRPRNTEAFF	TGTGCCAGCAGGCCCAGGAACACTGAAGCTTTCTTT
NA	TRBD2	TRBV10-3	TRBJ2-2	CAISESGGGRNTGELFF	TGTGCCATCAGTGAGTCCGGGGGGGGCCGGAACACCGGGGAGCTGTTTTTT
NA	TRBD1	TRBV6-1	TRBJ1-5	CASSEWGQGVYSNQPQHF	TGTGCCAGCAGTGAATGGGGACAGGGAGTTTATAGCAATCAGCCCCAGCATTTT
once	NA	TRBV5-1	TRBJ2-6	CASSLARLSGANVLTF	TGCGCCAGCAGCTTGGCCAGACTCTCTGGGGCCAACGTCCTGACTTTC
NA	TRBD2	TRBV7-2	TRBJ2-3	CASSLVSLAGGDTQYF	TGTGCCAGCAGCTTAGTCAGTCTAGCGGGGGGGGATACGCAGTATTTT
NA	NA	TRBV2	TRBJ1-1	CASRQGRDAFF	TGTGCCAGCAGACAGGGACGGGATGCTTTCTTT
NA	NA	TRBV10-3	TRBJ2-1	CAISEVSGGGDSYNEQFF	TGTGCCATCAGTGAAGTAAGTGGCGGGGGCGATTCCTACAATGAGCAGTTCTTC
NA	NA	TRBV6-6	TRBJ1-4	CASSYGDTNEKLFF	TGTGCCAGCAGTTATGGGGACACTAATGAAAAACTGTTTTTT
once	NA	TRBV9	TRBJ1-1	CASSPKGFSGTEAFF	TGTGCCAGCAGCCCAAAAGGGTTCTCTGGCACTGAAGCTTTCTTT
NA	TRBD1	TRBV11-2	TRBJ1-1	CASSLRDRGRSEAFF	TGTGCCAGCAGCTTACGGGACAGGGGTCGATCTGAAGCTTTCTTT
NA	NA	TRBV28	TRBJ2-7	CASRLTRSGEQYF	TGTGCCAGCAGATTGACTAGATCCGGTGAGCAGTACTTC
NA	NA	TRBV21-1	TRBJ1-2	CASSKSSRFIASGYGYTF	TGTGCCAGCAGCAAATCCTCTCGGTTTATTGCCTCGGGCTATGGCTACACCTTC
NA	TRBD1	TRBV28	TRBJ1-5	CASKVTGGHQPQHF	TGTGCCAGCAAGGTAACAGGGGGCCATCAGCCCCAGCATTTT
once	NA	TRBV19	TRBJ1-1	CASSSWTRGNTEAFF	TGTGCCAGTAGTAGTTGGACAAGGGGGAACACTGAAGCTTTCTTT